The rows below give T cell receptor beta chains drawn from one sample of a study of regulatory T cells in long-lasting Graves disease. TCRdb fed the multiplex PCR reads into MiXCR, producing one record per CDR3 protein. This table holds around 470,000 distinct CDR3 sequences, 12% to 15% found once. These data were also filed under a second study, of T cells in Graves' hyperthyroidism and ophthalmopathy.

Specimen: peripheral blood mononuclear cells (PBMCs), collected at new diagnosis, from a patient treated with antithyroid drugs. Receptors originate from a woman aged 45-59 years with Graves disease. CDR3s include the opening cysteine and the closing phenylalanine or tryptophan. The D gene is left open where the match is weak. Some rows mark clone size as missing; the rest say once, few, many or name a class of expanded clone.

clone size: few
CDR3 length: 17
J gene: TRBJ1-4
V gene: TRBV2
D gene: .
CDR3 protein: CASSEEAGPATNEKLFF
CDR3 DNA: TGTGCCAGCAGTGAAGAGGCAGGACCTGCAACTAATGAAAAACTGTTTTTT

clone size: many
CDR3 length: 15
J gene: TRBJ2-1
V gene: TRBV5-1
D gene: .
CDR3 protein: CASSLDTFSYNEQFF
CDR3 DNA: TGCGCCAGCAGCCTGGACACCTTCTCCTACAATGAGCAGTTCTTC

clone size: few
CDR3 length: 15
J gene: TRBJ2-3
V gene: TRBV10-3
D gene: TRBD2
CDR3 protein: CATRSGLAGADTQYF
CDR3 DNA: TGTGCCACCCGGTCCGGACTAGCGGGAGCGGATACGCAGTATTTT

clone size: many
CDR3 length: 14
J gene: TRBJ1-1
V gene: TRBV12-3/TRBV12-4
D gene: .
CDR3 protein: CASSFLPVNTEAFF
CDR3 DNA: TGTGCCAGCAGTTTCCTGCCAGTGAACACTGAAGCTTTCTTT

clone size: many
CDR3 length: 16
J gene: TRBJ2-1
V gene: TRBV7-2
D gene: TRBD2
CDR3 protein: CASSPPGLAGESEQFF
CDR3 DNA: TGTGCCAGCAGCCCTCCGGGACTAGCGGGAGAAAGTGAGCAGTTCTTC

clone size: many
CDR3 length: 16
J gene: TRBJ2-2
V gene: TRBV24-1
D gene: .
CDR3 protein: CATSDSAAANTGELFF
CDR3 DNA: TGTGCCACCAGTGATTCCGCAGCAGCGAACACCGGGGAGCTGTTTTTT

clone size: few
CDR3 length: 14
J gene: TRBJ1-1
V gene: TRBV18
D gene: .
CDR3 protein: CASSSAGIDTEAFF
CDR3 DNA: TGTGCCAGCTCATCGGCTGGTATCGACACTGAAGCTTTCTTT

clone size: many
CDR3 length: 18
J gene: TRBJ2-7
V gene: TRBV7-9
D gene: .
CDR3 protein: CASSLQDFTQGWSYEQYF
CDR3 DNA: TGTGCCAGCAGCTTACAAGATTTTACACAGGGATGGTCCTACGAGCAGTACTTC

clone size: many
CDR3 length: 12
J gene: TRBJ1-2
V gene: TRBV2
D gene: .
CDR3 protein: CASSAQGEGYTF
CDR3 DNA: TGTGCCAGCAGTGCGCAGGGTGAAGGCTACACCTTC

clone size: .
CDR3 length: 15
J gene: TRBJ2-1
V gene: TRBV10-2
D gene: TRBD2
CDR3 protein: CASSDRTSGKNEQFF
CDR3 DNA: TGCGCCAGCAGTGACAGAACTAGCGGGAAGAATGAGCAGTTCTTC

clone size: few
CDR3 length: 13
J gene: TRBJ1-6
V gene: TRBV9
D gene: .
CDR3 protein: CASSPTQNSPLHF
CDR3 DNA: TGTGCCAGCAGCCCCACCCAAAATTCACCCCTCCACTTT

clone size: many
CDR3 length: 15
J gene: TRBJ2-3
V gene: TRBV7-9
D gene: TRBD2
CDR3 protein: CASSPLAGKIDTQYF
CDR3 DNA: TGTGCCAGCAGCCCTCTAGCGGGAAAGATCGATACGCAGTATTTT

clone size: .
CDR3 length: 16
J gene: TRBJ2-3
V gene: TRBV9
D gene: TRBD2
CDR3 protein: CASSSTLADITDTQYF
CDR3 DNA: TGTGCCAGCAGCTCAACACTAGCGGATATAACAGATACGCAGTATTTT

clone size: .
CDR3 length: 15
J gene: TRBJ2-3
V gene: TRBV6-2/TRBV6-3
D gene: TRBD2
CDR3 protein: CASSSLAGLADTQYF
CDR3 DNA: TGTGCCAGCAGTTCCCTAGCGGGACTCGCAGATACGCAGTATTTT

clone size: many
CDR3 length: 14
J gene: TRBJ2-3
V gene: TRBV24-1
D gene: .
CDR3 protein: CATSDQGPTDTQYF
CDR3 DNA: TGTGCCACCAGTGATCAAGGACCCACAGATACGCAGTATTTT

clone size: many
CDR3 length: 14
J gene: TRBJ2-7
V gene: TRBV11-1
D gene: .
CDR3 protein: CASSAYEPMGEQYF
CDR3 DNA: TGTGCCAGCAGCGCCTACGAACCTATGGGCGAGCAGTACTTC

clone size: many
CDR3 length: 14
J gene: TRBJ1-1
V gene: TRBV6-1
D gene: .
CDR3 protein: CASSEEDWDSRAFF
CDR3 DNA: TGTGCCAGCAGTGAAGAGGACTGGGATTCGCGGGCTTTCTTT

clone size: .
CDR3 length: 16
J gene: TRBJ1-5
V gene: TRBV18
D gene: TRBD1
CDR3 protein: CASSPQGDSSNQPQHF
CDR3 DNA: TGTGCCAGCTCACCACAAGGGGACAGCTCCAATCAGCCCCAGCATTTT

clone size: many
CDR3 length: 15
J gene: TRBJ2-1
V gene: TRBV5-1
D gene: .
CDR3 protein: CASSPAGMVDNEQFF
CDR3 DNA: TGCGCCAGCAGCCCCGCGGGGATGGTCGACAATGAGCAGTTCTTC

clone size: .
CDR3 length: 14
J gene: TRBJ2-3
V gene: TRBV14
D gene: TRBD2
CDR3 protein: CASSRLAGKDTQYF
CDR3 DNA: TGTGCCAGCAGCCGACTAGCGGGAAAAGATACGCAGTATTTT

clone size: few
CDR3 length: 12
J gene: TRBJ1-4
V gene: TRBV12-3/TRBV12-4
D gene: TRBD1
CDR3 protein: CASGQGDEKLFF
CDR3 DNA: TGTGCCAGCGGCCAGGGGGATGAAAAACTGTTTTTT

clone size: .
CDR3 length: 15
J gene: TRBJ1-4
V gene: TRBV10-2
D gene: TRBD1
CDR3 protein: CASSESPGGGEKLFF
CDR3 DNA: TGCGCCAGCAGTGAGTCGCCAGGGGGTGGCGAAAAACTGTTTTTT

clone size: .
CDR3 length: 15
J gene: TRBJ2-3
V gene: TRBV29-1
D gene: TRBD1
CDR3 protein: CSVEGTGGRADTQYF
CDR3 DNA: TGCAGCGTTGAAGGAACAGGGGGCCGGGCAGATACGCAGTATTTT

clone size: few
CDR3 length: 16
J gene: TRBJ2-2
V gene: TRBV6-1
D gene: .
CDR3 protein: CASSVFTRTNTGELFF
CDR3 DNA: TGTGCCAGCAGTGTCTTCACTAGGACGAACACCGGGGAGCTGTTTTTT

clone size: many
CDR3 length: 12
J gene: TRBJ2-3
V gene: TRBV20-1
D gene: .
CDR3 protein: CSAPPQSDTQYF
CDR3 DNA: TGCAGTGCCCCCCCGCAGTCAGATACGCAGTATTTT

clone size: many
CDR3 length: 13
J gene: TRBJ1-1
V gene: TRBV7-3
D gene: .
CDR3 protein: CASSLGGTTEAFF
CDR3 DNA: TGTGCCAGCAGCCTAGGCGGTACCACTGAAGCTTTCTTT

clone size: .
CDR3 length: 14
J gene: TRBJ1-2
V gene: TRBV29-1
D gene: .
CDR3 protein: CSTAVQGYNYGYTF
CDR3 DNA: TGCAGCACCGCGGTACAGGGTTATAACTATGGCTACACCTTC

clone size: many
CDR3 length: 16
J gene: TRBJ1-1
V gene: TRBV5-5
D gene: TRBD1
CDR3 protein: CASSLLTGGTGTEAFF
CDR3 DNA: TGTGCCAGCAGCTTGCTGACAGGGGGCACGGGTACTGAAGCTTTCTTT

clone size: many
CDR3 length: 14
J gene: TRBJ1-6
V gene: TRBV2
D gene: .
CDR3 protein: CASSDGGAYSPLHF
CDR3 DNA: TGTGCCAGCAGTGATGGGGGGGCGTATTCACCCCTCCACTTT

clone size: few
CDR3 length: 14
J gene: TRBJ1-5
V gene: TRBV4-1
D gene: .
CDR3 protein: CASSQGGANQPQHF
CDR3 DNA: TGCGCCAGCAGCCAGGGGGGGGCCAATCAGCCCCAGCATTTT

clone size: many
CDR3 length: 14
J gene: TRBJ1-1
V gene: TRBV12-3/TRBV12-4
D gene: TRBD1
CDR3 protein: CASRQGESNTEAFF
CDR3 DNA: TGTGCCAGCAGACAGGGGGAATCGAACACTGAAGCTTTCTTT

clone size: many
CDR3 length: 12
J gene: TRBJ2-5
V gene: TRBV28
D gene: .
CDR3 protein: CASAGIQETQYF
CDR3 DNA: TGTGCCAGCGCCGGGATCCAAGAGACCCAGTACTTC

clone size: .
CDR3 length: 13
J gene: TRBJ2-1
V gene: TRBV5-6
D gene: .
CDR3 protein: CASSLPQGVEQFF
CDR3 DNA: TGTGCCAGCAGCTTGCCGCAAGGAGTGGAGCAGTTCTTC

clone size: .
CDR3 length: 13
J gene: TRBJ1-6
V gene: TRBV6-5
D gene: .
CDR3 protein: CASSSPRGLPLHF
CDR3 DNA: TGTGCCAGCAGTTCCCCAAGAGGCTTACCCCTCCACTTT

clone size: many
CDR3 length: 15
J gene: TRBJ2-3
V gene: TRBV5-1
D gene: .
CDR3 protein: CASSLRGEGRNTQYF
CDR3 DNA: TGCGCCAGCAGCCTCCGCGGGGAAGGGCGGAATACGCAGTATTTT

clone size: few
CDR3 length: 14
J gene: TRBJ2-5
V gene: TRBV19
D gene: .
CDR3 protein: CASSIGGRQETQYF
CDR3 DNA: TGTGCCAGTAGTATTGGAGGGAGGCAAGAGACCCAGTACTTC

clone size: .
CDR3 length: 16
J gene: TRBJ1-2
V gene: TRBV5-1
D gene: .
CDR3 protein: CASSPWGPGTFYGYTF
CDR3 DNA: TGCGCCAGCAGCCCCTGGGGACCAGGGACTTTCTATGGCTACACCTTC

clone size: .
CDR3 length: 14
J gene: TRBJ2-1
V gene: TRBV18
D gene: .
CDR3 protein: CASSPPSGTDEQFF
CDR3 DNA: TGTGCCAGCTCACCACCGAGCGGTACGGATGAGCAGTTCTTC

clone size: many
CDR3 length: 14
J gene: TRBJ2-7
V gene: TRBV10-3
D gene: TRBD1
CDR3 protein: CAIEPGQGTYEQYF
CDR3 DNA: TGTGCCATCGAGCCGGGACAGGGAACCTACGAGCAGTACTTC

clone size: .
CDR3 length: 16
J gene: TRBJ2-2
V gene: TRBV11-2
D gene: TRBD1
CDR3 protein: CASSLVGQGATGELFF
CDR3 DNA: TGTGCCAGCAGCTTAGTGGGACAGGGAGCCACCGGGGAGCTGTTTTTT

clone size: .
CDR3 length: 16
J gene: TRBJ2-1
V gene: TRBV4-1
D gene: TRBD2
CDR3 protein: CASSQALVAGENEQFF
CDR3 DNA: TGCGCCAGCAGCCAAGCTCTGGTAGCGGGAGAGAATGAGCAGTTCTTC

clone size: .
CDR3 length: 18
J gene: TRBJ2-1
V gene: TRBV5-4
D gene: TRBD2
CDR3 protein: CASSLFPGLASSYNEQFF
CDR3 DNA: TGTGCCAGCAGCTTGTTCCCCGGACTAGCGAGCTCCTACAATGAGCAGTTCTTC

clone size: many
CDR3 length: 16
J gene: TRBJ2-1
V gene: TRBV11-3
D gene: TRBD2
CDR3 protein: CASSLELAGGPGEQFF
CDR3 DNA: TGTGCCAGCAGCTTAGAACTAGCGGGAGGGCCAGGTGAGCAGTTCTTC

clone size: .
CDR3 length: 15
J gene: TRBJ2-7
V gene: TRBV7-9
D gene: TRBD1
CDR3 protein: CASSLWDRRPYEQCF
CDR3 DNA: TGTGCCAGCAGCTTATGGGACAGGCGACCCTACGAGCAGTGCTTC

clone size: few
CDR3 length: 16
J gene: TRBJ2-1
V gene: TRBV9
D gene: .
CDR3 protein: CASTPKLMGSYNEQFF
CDR3 DNA: TGTGCCAGCACCCCGAAGTTGATGGGGTCCTACAATGAGCAGTTCTTC

clone size: .
CDR3 length: 15
J gene: TRBJ1-4
V gene: TRBV6-1
D gene: TRBD1
CDR3 protein: CASSRNRGGNEKLFF
CDR3 DNA: TGTGCCAGCAGTCGAAACAGGGGCGGGAATGAAAAACTGTTTTTT

clone size: once
CDR3 length: 12
J gene: TRBJ2-1
V gene: TRBV18
D gene: .
CDR3 protein: CASSPGGQEQFF
CDR3 DNA: TGTGCCAGCTCACCGGGGGGGCAGGAGCAGTTCTTC

clone size: .
CDR3 length: 16
J gene: TRBJ1-4
V gene: TRBV15
D gene: .
CDR3 protein: CATSRVLTGENEKLFF
CDR3 DNA: TGTGCCACCAGCAGAGTCCTGACAGGTGAAAATGAAAAACTGTTTTTT

clone size: few
CDR3 length: 15
J gene: TRBJ2-7
V gene: TRBV5-6
D gene: .
CDR3 protein: CASSPLGGYSYEQYF
CDR3 DNA: TGTGCCAGCAGCCCGCTTGGGGGGTACTCCTACGAGCAGTACTTC

clone size: few
CDR3 length: 18
J gene: TRBJ2-7
V gene: TRBV6-2/TRBV6-3
D gene: .
CDR3 protein: CASSANSHHQGPSYEQYF
CDR3 DNA: TGTGCCAGCAGTGCCAACAGCCATCATCAGGGGCCGTCCTACGAGCAGTACTTC

clone size: .
CDR3 length: 19
J gene: TRBJ2-1
V gene: TRBV7-9
D gene: TRBD2
CDR3 protein: CASSLFAPGRREGFSEQFF
CDR3 DNA: TGTGCCAGCAGCTTATTCGCCCCTGGGAGGAGGGAGGGCTTTAGTGAGCAGTTCTTC